Listed below are T cell receptor beta chains from one sample, sequenced in a study of blood T cell repertoires in COVID-19. The protocol was immunoSEQ multiplex PCR, while the TCRdb copy is restricted to in-frame clones and leaves out a portion. The sample comprises 200,000 or so clones, around four fifths of which are singletons, and 6% to 7% rests with the top ten. The material sequenced was peripheral blood. Receptors originate from a woman aged 40 to 50 with acute or convalescent COVID-19. Each CDR3 is given without its conserved first and last residue.

j_call,v_call,cdr3_aa
TRBJ1-4,TRBV30,AWSPSHGEKLF
TRBJ2-3,TRBV5-6,ASSLPQLGTGDTQY
TRBJ1-4,TRBV28,ASSRGLTNEKLF
TRBJ1-2,TRBV5-1,ASSLGTGANYGYT
TRBJ2-5,TRBV4-1,ASSQAAGTQETQY
TRBJ2-5,TRBV5-6,ASSRPSSPGLGHETQY
TRBJ2-1,TRBV7-2,ASKRLAGFHEQF
TRBJ2-7,TRBV28,ASSLFGAGVRYEQY
TRBJ2-1,TRBV5-1,ASRDYLVNEQF
TRBJ2-6,TRBV19,ASSTGTYGANVLT
TRBJ2-7,TRBV7-9,ASSSNRGAYEQY
TRBJ1-4,TRBV6-5,ASSQQGAREKLF
TRBJ1-5,TRBV5-1,ASSLGGSSNQPQH
TRBJ1-5,TRBV7-2,ASSLGQDQPQH
TRBJ2-5,TRBV27,ASRSLARPEPY
TRBJ2-3,TRBV4-1,ASSQRETTDTQY
TRBJ2-3,TRBV10-3,AISESASEGTDTQY
TRBJ2-1,TRBV6-5,ASGRGYNEQF
TRBJ2-5,TRBV15,ATSRERGGQETQY
TRBJ2-7,TRBV30,AWSPNLGTAAYEQY
TRBJ1-6,TRBV27,ASSSSYNSPLH
TRBJ2-7,TRBV6-5,ASSSGGGGEQY
TRBJ2-7,TRBV15,ATSRAGGSHEQY
TRBJ2-2,TRBV10-1,ASSTGQGVYRTVSTGELF
TRBJ2-2,TRBV5-1,ASSLDRGDTGELF
TRBJ2-1,TRBV2,ASRPTGNEQF
TRBJ1-4,TRBV10-3,AISESEWNEKLF
TRBJ2-3,TRBV2,ASSLAGGSTDTQY
TRBJ2-7,TRBV28,ASSLMGPRGQY
TRBJ2-1,TRBV7-9,ASSSLAGVTYNEQF
TRBJ1-5,TRBV28,ASSLPYRVPQH
TRBJ2-7,TRBV27,ASSTLPGTSGYEQY
TRBJ2-3,TRBV19,ASRRQSSTDTQY
TRBJ2-1,TRBV11-2,ASNRDRGYNEQF
TRBJ2-1,TRBV7-7,ASSFKDRDSEQF
TRBJ2-3,TRBV7-2,ASSFQGQGTYTQY
TRBJ2-3,TRBV18,ASSPQGQSTDTQY
TRBJ2-5,TRBV28,ASSWKGLAQGAQY
TRBJ1-2,TRBV10-3,AISGGTARYGYT
TRBJ1-5,TRBV12-3/TRBV12-4,ASNPDSNQPQH
TRBJ2-2,TRBV2,ASSDLGRGNGELF
TRBJ1-3,TRBV5-1,ASSLDPGDSISGNTIY
TRBJ2-3,TRBV6-5,ASSRLAGFPDTQY
TRBJ1-1,TRBV28,ASSPWGRGNTEAF
TRBJ2-3,TRBV18,ASSPVTGVGTDTQY
TRBJ1-4,TRBV5-1,ASSLRGETGNEKLF
TRBJ1-2,TRBV19,ASKQGASGYT
TRBJ2-5,TRBV6-6,ASSTGVGETQY
TRBJ2-3,TRBV5-1,ASSFGAGVTDTQY
TRBJ1-6,TRBV10-1,ASTLFRDRDSPLH
TRBJ1-2,TRBV5-1,ASSQGTANYGYT
TRBJ1-2,TRBV5-4,ASSSQPGTGTYGYT
TRBJ1-4,TRBV15,ATSIAPVQDVTNEKLF
TRBJ2-6,TRBV6-4,ASSERGGSGANVLT